The clone carrying this T cell receptor beta chain was recorded at least ten times. The antigen remains unidentified. CDR1 SGHAT and CDR2 FQNNGV come from the germline V gene. V was trimmed by 3 bases and J by 0 bases, leaving 9 bases between them. CDR3 size: 15 residues. The sample belongs to a study of response to subunit inactivated influenza vaccine. From the RT-PCR reads, TCRdb called clonotypes with MiXCR, one entry per CDR3 protein. The sample holds about 190,000 distinct CDR3 sequences, around an eighth seen once. General observations from the study: Few new T cells, the authors suggested, are recruited by each seasonal influenza vaccination.

This chain links TRBV11-2 with TRBJ2-1; either TRBD1 or TRBD2 may supply D (5 bases each). Here the sequenced sample was CD8+ T cells sorted from PBMCs, taken about 5 days after vaccination. This clonotype originated in a man aged 50-59 years who received an inactivated influenza vaccine. CDR3 sequence (DNA): TGTGCCAGCAGCTTTGGGACGAGCTCCTACAATGAGCAGTTCTTC. Amino acid sequence: CASSFGTSSYNEQFF.